This T cell receptor (beta chain) was identified in a study of T-cell reconstitution after alpha-beta-depleted transplantation in children. The V gene end was trimmed by 6 bases and the J gene end by 2 bases; junction bases not matched to a gene: 8. CDR3 length equals 16 residues. The germline V gene has CDR1 DFQATT and CDR2 SNEGSKA (reference sequence). A library of TCRbeta sequences, prepared with unique molecular identifiers, was generated. TCRdb redid the calling of the PCR reads with MiXCR, one entry per CDR3 protein. Of approximately 640,000 distinct CDR3 sequences in the sample, roughly 15% were seen once. This clonotype has ten or more counts.

The sequencing here drew on PBMCs from the stem cell graft donor, taken from the stem cell graft. This TCR was recovered from a human donor who donated a stem cell graft to a child with acute myeloid leukemia. V gene TRBV20-1 combines with J gene TRBJ2-3, with 13 bases that match TRBD2. The DNA of the CDR3 is TGCAGTGCGCGACCGGGACTAGCGGGGATCACAGATACGCAGTATTTT. Protein product: CSARPGLAGITDTQYF.